Shown below are 16 T cell receptor beta chains from a single sample sequenced in a study of OX40 agonist ivuxolimab in advanced cancers. Library preparation employed the immunoSEQ multiplex PCR assay. TCRdb re-hosts the immuneACCESS table, in-frame sequences only. Its copies lack some clones; in the studies checked, an unresolved V gene accounts for under half of them, and the cause for the rest is not known. In all, the sample holds about 19,000 clones, and 78% of those were seen once. Together, the top ten hold 25% to 35% of the sample. The source material was CD4+ or CD8+ T cells sorted from blood, sampled in a trial of the OX40 agonist ivuxolimab. These receptors were taken from an adult with an advanced solid tumor such as melanoma, head and neck, liver or kidney cancer.

The chain employs TRBV5-4 and TRBJ1-2; 10 bases match TRBD1. Germline lookup yields CDR1 SGHNT and CDR2 YYREEE (reference sequence). The V and J ends lost 2 bases and 6 bases, in that order; junction bases with no gene match: 7. This CDR3 has 15 residues. CDR3 amino acids: CASSFPGTGEDGYTF. CDR3 nucleotides: TGTGCCAGCAGCTTCCCTGGGACAGGGGAAGATGGCTACACCTTC.

The gene calls are TRBV7-9 and TRBJ2-1, with TRBD1 as a possible D gene (5 bases). V was pared by 2 bases and J by 8 bases, with 10 bases between. Germline CDR1 SEHNR, CDR2 FQNEAQ (reference sequence). The length of the CDR3 is 13 residues. CDR3 protein: CASSLSGIDEQFF. The CDR3 DNA reads TGTGCCAGCAGCTTATCAGGGATCGATGAGCAGTTCTTC. Full variable domain (outside the CDR3, taken from reference TRBV7-9 and TRBJ2-1): DTGVSQNPRHKITKRGQNVTFRCDPISEHNRLYWYRQTLGQGPEFLTYFQNEAQLEKSRLLSDRFSAERPKGSFSTLEIQRTEQGDSAMYLCASSLSGIDEQFFGPGTRLTVL.

This clone counts as medium-sized (0.01 to 0.1%). The chain links TRBV28 to TRBJ2-2, with 10 bases that match TRBD1. The CDR3 spans 15 residues. V lost 1 base to trimming and J lost 10 bases; unmatched junction nucleotides: 6. The germline CDR1 and CDR2 sequences are MDHEN and SYDVKM. CDR3 DNA: TGTGCCAGCAGTTTATTGGGGACAGGGGCCGAGGAGCTGTTTTTT. It encodes CASSLLGTGAEELFF. Full variable domain (outside the CDR3, taken from reference TRBV28 and TRBJ2-2): DVKVTQSSRYLVKRTGEKVFLECVQDMDHENMFWYRQDPGLGLRLIYFSYDVKMKEKGDIPEGYSVSREKKERFSLILESASTNQTSMYLCASSLLGTGAEELFFGEGSRLTVL.

This clone was counted only a few times. DNA of the CDR3: TGCGCCAGCAGCTTATCAACGGGACAGGGGATTCCCGACTATGGCTACACCTTC. This translates into CASSLSTGQGIPDYGYTF. The V and J genes are TRBV5-1 and TRBJ1-2; 10 bases are a match to TRBD1. CDR3 length: 18 residues. The V segment lost 2 bases and the J segment 3 bases; nucleotides outside the gene matches: 13. Germline CDR1 SGHRS, CDR2 YFSETQ. Based on the CDR3 plus reference TRBV5-1 and TRBJ1-2, the full variable domain is KAGVTQTPRYLIKTRGQQVTLSCSPISGHRSVSWYQQTPGQGLQFLFEYFSETQRNKGNFPGRFSGRQFSNSRSEMNVSTLELGDSALYLCASSLSTGQGIPDYGYTFGSGTRLTVV.

The rearrangement uses TRBV11-2 and TRBJ1-4; possible D gene TRBD1, 6 bases. CDR1 and CDR2 (germline): SGHAT, FQNNGV. Trimming cost V 4 bases and J 5 bases, with 20 bases left between them. This CDR3 is 17 amino acids long. The CDR3 DNA reads as TGTGCCAGCAGCTCACTCCGAATCGACAGGTCAAATGAAAAACTGTTTTTT. This gives the protein CASSSLRIDRSNEKLFF.

The chain employs TRBV5-8 and TRBJ2-7; no firm D call. V was trimmed by 2 bases and J by 6 bases, leaving 12 bases between them. Germline values: CDR1 SGHTS, CDR2 YDEGEE. The CDR3 length is 13 residues. The CDR3 DNA reads as TGTGCCAGCAGCTTCGGGCCACGTCTCGAGCAGTACTTC. Its translation is CASSFGPRLEQYF.

This chain uses TRBV9 with TRBJ2-1; D not resolved. Germline CDR1 reads SGDLS; CDR2 reads YYNGEE. The germline V and J ends were trimmed by 0 bases and 9 bases, with 10 bases remaining between them. This CDR3 comprises 13 residues. The CDR3, as DNA: TGTGCCAGCAGCGTAGACGGGTATGGTGAGCAGTTCTTC. Its protein product is CASSVDGYGEQFF.

This chain joins TRBV27 and TRBJ2-3; the D gene is possibly TRBD2 (6 bases). The germline V gene has CDR1 MNHEY and CDR2 SMNVEV (reference sequence). V gave up 1 base and J gave up 4 bases, with 18 bases separating them. This CDR3 comprises 17 residues. The DNA for the CDR3 is TGTGCCAGCAGTTTATATCCGGGACTCTCGGTACCAGATACGCAGTATTTT. This sequence encodes CASSLYPGLSVPDTQYF.

This chain uses TRBV19 with TRBJ1-2; 8 bases map to TRBD1. The CDR3 has 15 amino acids. CDR1 is LNHDA, CDR2 SQIVND, per germline (reference sequence). V was pared by 8 bases and J by 7 bases, with 15 bases of the junction left unmatched. CDR3 amino acids: CASQGRDRIYAGYTF. Written as DNA, the CDR3 is TGTGCCAGTCAAGGGCGGGACAGGATTTATGCTGGCTACACCTTC.

The rearrangement joins TRBV27 to TRBJ2-7; 8 positions agree with TRBD2. The CDR3 runs to 13 residues. Germline trimming cut 4 bases from V and 4 bases from J; bases unmatched to any gene: 3. The V gene's germline CDR1 is MNHEY and CDR2 SMNVEV (reference sequence). The CDR3, as DNA: TGTGCCAGCAGTTCTAGCGGGCCGTACGAGCAGTACTTC. It specifies CASSSSGPYEQYF.

The chain uses TRBV5-8 and TRBJ2-1; possibly TRBD1 or TRBD2 for D (6 bases each). There are 15 residues in the CDR3. V was shortened by 4 bases and J by 4 bases, with 15 bases between the two germline ends. Germline-derived CDR1 and CDR2 are SGHTS and YDEGEE. In DNA, the CDR3 is TGTGCCAGCAGCCCCCCGGGGGCGGAATACAATGAGCAGTTCTTC. This encodes CASSPPGAEYNEQFF.

This clone was observed many times. The chain's CDR3 is CASSGEGGPQGLADYNEQFF. For the CDR3, the DNA is TGTGCCAGCAGCGGAGAGGGAGGCCCCCAGGGACTAGCGGACTACAATGAGCAGTTCTTC. V gene TRBV9 combines with J gene TRBJ2-1, with 11 bases identical to TRBD2. Germline loops: CDR1 SGDLS, CDR2 YYNGEE. CDR3 size: 20 residues. Trimming took 3 bases from V and 3 from J; bases not matched to a gene: 17.

The V call is TRBV7-2, the J call TRBJ2-7, with no clear D. There are 13 residues in the CDR3. The ends were cut back, 1 base at V and 2 bases at J, with 6 bases in the middle. Germline lookup yields CDR1 SGHTA and CDR2 FQGNSA. CDR3 sequence (DNA): TGTGCCAGCAGCTTAGGGACCGCCTACGAGCAGTACTTC. Amino acids: CASSLGTAYEQYF. The whole variable domain, remainder taken from reference TRBV7-2 and TRBJ2-7, is GAGVSQSPSNKVTEKGKDVELRCDPISGHTALYWYRQSLGQGLEFLIYFQGNSAPDKSGLPSDRFSAERTGGSVSTLTIQRTQQEDSAVYLCASSLGTAYEQYFGPGTRLTVT.

This chain connects TRBV11-2 to TRBJ1-2; 7 bases align to TRBD1. Per germline, CDR1 SGHAT and CDR2 FQNNGV. Germline trimming cut 3 bases from V and 8 bases from J; bases unmatched to any gene: 12. This CDR3 is 15 amino acids long. Here the CDR3 reads CASSFSTTGEGGYTF. The CDR3 DNA reads as TGTGCCAGCAGCTTCTCGACAACAGGGGAGGGGGGCTACACCTTC.

The chain uses TRBV6-1 and TRBJ2-7; weak D call: TRBD2 (6 bases). V was shortened by 3 bases and J by 2 bases, with 17 bases between the two germline ends. The germline CDR1 and CDR2 sequences are MNHNS and SASEGT. The CDR3 length is 16 residues. The CDR3 is CASSEEGGTPTYEQYF. The DNA of the CDR3 is TGTGCCAGCAGTGAGGAGGGCGGGACGCCCACCTACGAGCAGTACTTC.

This clone turned up a few times. CDR3 protein: CASSQGTVPYEQYF. In DNA form, the CDR3 reads TGTGCCAGCAGTCAAGGGACAGTCCCCTACGAGCAGTACTTC. The J gene is TRBJ2-7, the V gene TRBV27, with TRBD1 matching 7 bases. J was trimmed by 2 bases and V by 5 bases; bases with no gene match: 6. Looked up from germline, CDR1 is MNHEY and CDR2 is SMNVEV (reference sequence). The CDR3 runs to 14 residues.